The 27 T cell receptor beta chains in this list originate from one sample, sequenced in a study of beta chain features in type 1 diabetes (dated by TCRdb to the late 2010s). The library was obtained by the immunoSEQ multiplex PCR assay. All of the isolated RNA was reverse transcribed with the High Capacity cDNA Reverse Transcription Kit, so expressed TCRB transcripts were sequenced. TCRdb obtained this table from immuneACCESS and retained in-frame rearrangements with V and J assigned. These tables miss some clones; where compared with another copy, unresolved V genes account for less than half of the shortfall, and the remainder is unexplained. For this sample the table gives almost 350,000 clones, of which 15% to 20% were detected only once. Under 0.05% of the sample is held by the ten biggest clonotypes. The sequenced sample was naive CD4+ T cells from blood. Interpreted using the paper, the cell subset or site label stands for: true naive CD4+ T cells. The receptors shown here come from a woman in her late teens or twenties in good health.

This clone has a handful of counts. V and J are TRBV2 and TRBJ1-1; D gene uncertain. The germline V and J ends were trimmed by 4 bases and 5 bases, with 5 bases remaining between them. CDR1 and CDR2 (germline): SNHLY, FYNNEI. The CDR3 contains 11 residues. The CDR3 is CASSVRTEAFF. The CDR3 DNA is TGTGCCAGCAGTGTGAGGACTGAAGCTTTCTTT.

Only a few counts were recorded for this clone. V is TRBV2 and J is TRBJ2-5; D is ambiguous. This CDR3 has 12 amino acids. The germline gives CDR1 SNHLY, CDR2 FYNNEI. V was clipped by 5 bases and J by 2 bases, with 6 bases between them. CDR3 coding DNA: TGTGCCAGCAGTCCCTCTCAAGAGACCCAGTACTTC. It is translated as CASSPSQETQYF.

The chain uses TRBV6-6 and TRBJ1-1; 9 nucleotides line up with TRBD1. The ends lost 0 bases at V and 3 bases at J; junction bases unmatched: 5. The CDR3 extends over 16 amino acids. The germline CDR1 and CDR2 sequences are MNHNY and SVGAGI (reference sequence). In DNA form, the CDR3 reads TGTGCCAGCAGTTACTCCCCTACAGGGGGCTACACTGAAGCTTTCTTT. It encodes CASSYSPTGGYTEAFF.

The V call is TRBV5-1, the J call TRBJ2-5; 11 nucleotides agree with TRBD2. The CDR3 loop spans 19 amino acids. Unmatched junction bases numbered 14, after V lost 0 bases and J lost 4 bases. Germline V CDR1 and CDR2: SGHRS, YFSETQ. CDR3 loop: CASSLGQAARLAGPETQYF. The CDR3 DNA is TGCGCCAGCAGCTTGGGCCAGGCGGCGAGACTAGCGGGACCAGAGACCCAGTACTTC.

V gene TRBV7-2 combines with J gene TRBJ2-7, with 8 nucleotides matching TRBD2. This CDR3 has 15 residues. The ends lost 5 bases at V and 3 bases at J; junction bases unmatched: 9. CDR1 is SGHTA and CDR2 is FQGNSA in the germline V gene. CDR3 DNA: TGTGCCAGCAGCGTAGTGGGGACTAGTTTCTACGAGCAGTACTTC. Translating it yields CASSVVGTSFYEQYF.

V gene TRBV15 combines with J gene TRBJ2-1; D possibly corresponds to TRBD1 (5 bases). The CDR3 spans 16 residues. Germline CDR1 and CDR2: LNHNV and YYDKDF (reference sequence). V was shortened by 8 bases and J by 2 bases, with 19 bases between the two germline ends. The CDR3 here is CATHFGAVGPYNEQFF. DNA of the CDR3: TGTGCCACCCACTTTGGGGCGGTGGGCCCCTACAATGAGCAGTTCTTC.

J is TRBJ1-6 and V is TRBV15; D is perhaps TRBD1 (6 bases). The CDR3 runs to 16 residues. V gave up 10 bases and J gave up 9 bases, with 25 bases separating them. CDR1 and CDR2 (germline): LNHNV, YYDKDF (reference sequence). CDR3 bases: TGTGCCAGCCGGTCTGGTGGGGACACTTCAGGTTCACCCCTCCACTTT. Translated: CASRSGGDTSGSPLHF.

Only a few counts were recorded for this clone. This chain joins TRBV6-1 and TRBJ1-4; TRBD1 aligns across 7 bases. Germline assignment: CDR1 MNHNS and CDR2 SASEGT. The length of the CDR3 is 13 residues. Trimming cost V 9 bases and J 2 bases; bases outside gene matches: 3. CDR3 amino acids: CASTDRTNEKLFF. DNA for the CDR3: TGTGCCAGTACGGACAGGACTAATGAAAAACTGTTTTTT.

This clone was found a few times. The chain couples TRBV7-9 to TRBJ2-3, with 7 bases that match TRBD1. This CDR3 has 15 amino acids. The J segment lost 3 bases and the V segment lost 0 bases, leaving 3 bases of the junction unmatched. CDR1 SEHNR and CDR2 FQNEAQ come from the germline V gene (reference sequence). This CDR3 reads CASSLAQGETDTQYF. CDR3 in DNA: TGTGCCAGCAGCTTAGCGCAGGGGGAAACAGATACGCAGTATTTT.

This clone was seen a few times. This chain uses TRBV5-1 with TRBJ2-1; D may be TRBD2 (6 bases). V lost 5 bases to trimming and J lost 4 bases, with 13 bases between them. Germline loops: CDR1 SGHRS, CDR2 YFSETQ. This CDR3 is 14 amino acids long. The CDR3 DNA follows: TGCGCCAGCAGGAATTCGGGACTTTACAATGAGCAGTTCTTC. Encoded protein: CASRNSGLYNEQFF.

The genes are TRBV7-9 and TRBJ2-7; D is unclear. Germline CDR1 reads SEHNR; CDR2 reads FQNEAQ (reference sequence). This CDR3 contains 13 residues. V shed 7 bases and J shed 7 bases, with 17 bases lying between them. DNA for the CDR3: TGTGCCAGCACCTACTCTTTCCTCGGGGAGCAGTACTTC. It yields the protein CASTYSFLGEQYF.

This chain joins TRBV7-2 and TRBJ2-5; tentatively, D is TRBD1 (6 bases). Germline-derived CDR1 and CDR2 are SGHTA and FQGNSA. V was pared by 4 bases and J by 5 bases, with 17 bases between. The CDR3 has 15 amino acids. As DNA, the CDR3 is TGTGCCAGCAGCTCTCGGCAGGGGAGCGGTGAGACCCAGTACTTC. Translated: CASSSRQGSGETQYF.

The V gene is TRBV27, the J gene TRBJ1-2, with a weak D call TRBD1 (5 bases). The V gene's germline CDR1 is MNHEY and CDR2 SMNVEV (reference sequence). CDR3 size: 15 residues. The ends were cut back, 8 bases at V and 4 bases at J, with 20 bases in the middle. CDR3 DNA sequence: TGTGCCAGCTTAGTCAGGGATCTAAGGAGCTATGGCTACACCTTC. Amino acids: CASLVRDLRSYGYTF.

This clone appeared a few times. The J gene is TRBJ1-2, the V gene TRBV7-2, with D possibly matching TRBD1 (6 bases). The CDR3 extends over 15 amino acids. Trimming stripped 5 bases from V and 5 bases from J, with 18 bases between. CDR1 and CDR2 (germline): SGHTA, FQGNSA. The CDR3 DNA sequence: TGTGCCAGCAGCCTCTACAGGGCCCCCCGGTATGGCTACACCTTC. The encoded protein is CASSLYRAPRYGYTF.

This clone has only a few counts. The chain combines TRBV2 with TRBJ2-5, with D possibly being TRBD1 (6 bases). CDR3 length: 13 residues. Germline assignment: CDR1 SNHLY and CDR2 FYNNEI. V was clipped by 4 bases and J by 1 base, with 7 bases between them. CDR3 sequence (DNA): TGTGCCAGCAGTGGGGACACCCAAGAGACCCAGTACTTC. Translating gives CASSGDTQETQYF.

Concerning this clone itself: This CDR3 is also generated by other DNA sequences in the sample. The rearrangement uses TRBV27 and TRBJ1-1, with TRBD1 matching over 7 bases. Unmatched junction bases numbered 4, after V lost 8 bases and J lost 1 base. The CDR3 has 13 residues. CDR1 MNHEY and CDR2 SMNVEV come from the germline V gene (reference sequence). The CDR3 loop reads CASRRQGNTEAFF. Written as DNA, the CDR3 is TGTGCCAGCCGCCGACAGGGGAACACTGAAGCTTTCTTT.

This clone was counted only a few times. An end of the junction differs from the germline gene, which may be a read error. The chain links TRBV10-3 to TRBJ1-3; D is unclear. The CDR3 consists of 16 residues. CDR1 is ENHRY, CDR2 SYGVKD, per germline. DNA of the CDR3: TGTGCCAGCAGTTACTCGGGTCGACTCTCTGGAAACACCATATATTTT. Protein sequence: CASSYSGRLSGNTIYF.

The chain has TRBV30 and TRBJ1-2; a weak D match, TRBD1 (5 bases). Germline V gene sequence: CDR1 GTSNPN, CDR2 SVGIG (reference sequence). Trimming left V 2 bases short and J 5 bases short, with 12 bases between. CDR3 length: 13 residues. The CDR3 protein is CAWSQGVWYGYTF. As DNA, the CDR3 is TGTGCCTGGAGTCAAGGGGTCTGGTATGGCTACACCTTC.

The genes are TRBV5-6 and TRBJ2-3; 8 bases align to TRBD2. The CDR3 length is 15 residues. V trimming: 3 bases; J trimming: 0 bases; junction bases outside the gene matches: 3. Germline CDR1 is SGHDT and CDR2 is YYEEEE. In DNA form, the CDR3 reads TGTGCCAGCAGCTCACTAGCGGTGAGCACAGATACGCAGTATTTT. It translates to CASSSLAVSTDTQYF.

Here the CDR3 DNA reads TGCGCCAGCAGCTTGCACTTTTACGAGCAGTACTTC. As protein: CASSLHFYEQYF. This rearrangement joins TRBV5-1 to TRBJ2-7; no firm D call. This CDR3 comprises 12 residues. Germline values: CDR1 SGHRS, CDR2 YFSETQ. V lost 1 base and J lost 4, with 6 bases in between. The entire variable domain, with the rest obtained from reference TRBV5-1 and TRBJ2-7, is as follows: KAGVTQTPRYLIKTRGQQVTLSCSPISGHRSVSWYQQTPGQGLQFLFEYFSETQRNKGNFPGRFSGRQFSNSRSEMNVSTLELGDSALYLCASSLHFYEQYFGPGTRLTVT.

The genes are TRBV9 and TRBJ1-4; D gene uncertain. The length of the CDR3 is 14 residues. Germline V gene lookup returns CDR1 SGDLS and CDR2 YYNGEE. Between the trimmed V and J ends, which lost 0 bases and 0 bases, there was a span of 3 bases. For the CDR3, the DNA is TGTGCCAGCAGCGTAGGAGCAACTAATGAAAAACTGTTTTTT. Its translation: CASSVGATNEKLFF.

The chain links TRBV7-3 to TRBJ2-5, with D possibly matching TRBD2 (6 bases). Germline values: CDR1 SGHTA, CDR2 FQGTGA. Deletions cut 0 bases from V and 3 bases from J, with 8 bases between. The CDR3 is 14 residues long. The CDR3 sequence is CASSLTGGKETQYF. The CDR3, as DNA: TGTGCCAGCAGCTTAACGGGAGGCAAAGAGACCCAGTACTTC.

The V gene is TRBV29-1, the J gene TRBJ1-1; TRBD1 might be the D (6 bases). The V end lost 6 bases, the J end lost 1 base, and 12 bases lay between the germline ends. Germline V gene sequence: CDR1 SQVTM, CDR2 ANQGSEA. The CDR3 has 13 amino acids. In DNA, the CDR3 is TGCAGCGTGACCAGGGGCTCGAACACTGAAGCTTTCTTT. It codes for CSVTRGSNTEAFF.

V usage is TRBV6-6 and J usage is TRBJ2-3; 14 positions match TRBD2. J gave up 7 bases and V 6 bases, and 6 bases lay outside the gene matches. The CDR3 length is 15 residues. CDR1 and CDR2 from the germline V gene are MNHNY and SVGAGI (reference sequence). The CDR3 here is CASSGTSGGAYTQYF. The CDR3 bases are TGTGCCAGCAGCGGGACTAGCGGGGGAGCGTATACGCAGTATTTT.

This clone was seen a handful of times. The chain couples TRBV25-1 to TRBJ2-7; D is possibly TRBD1 (5 bases). CDR1 and CDR2 from the germline V gene are MGHDK and SYGVNS. There are 14 residues in the CDR3. Trimming pared 5 bases from V and 0 bases from J, leaving 11 bases between. The CDR3 is CASSSGHASYEQYF. CDR3 nucleotide sequence: TGTGCCAGCAGTTCAGGACACGCCTCCTACGAGCAGTACTTC.

This clone was counted a few times. V gene TRBV30 combines with J gene TRBJ2-3, with D perhaps matching TRBD1 (7 bases). The CDR3 length is 15 residues. V lost 0 bases and J 3 bases, leaving 13 bases between the germline ends. Germline-derived CDR1 and CDR2 are GTSNPN and SVGIG (reference sequence). In DNA form, the CDR3 reads TGTGCCTGGAGTGTACGGGCAGGGGGGACAGATACGCAGTATTTT. This gives the protein CAWSVRAGGTDTQYF. The variable domain in full, with the rest retrieved from reference TRBV30 and TRBJ2-3, is SQTIHQWPATLVQPVGSPLSLECTVEGTSNPNLYWYRQAAGRGLQLLFYSVGIGQISSEVPQNLSASRPQDRQFILSSKKLLLSDSGFYLCAWSVRAGGTDTQYFGPGTRLTVL.

This clone has only one observation. Other DNA sequences from this sample encode an identical CDR3 as well. This chain's CDR3 is CASSYSRAGGYEQYF. In nucleotides, the CDR3 is TGTGCCAGCAGTTACTCGCGGGCGGGAGGGTACGAGCAGTACTTC. This chain joins TRBV6-5 and TRBJ2-7; 9 bases match TRBD2. V shed 0 bases, J shed 4 bases, and the junction held 4 bases outside the gene matches. The CDR3 consists of 15 residues. CDR1 and CDR2 (germline): MNHEY, SVGAGI.